A selection of T cell receptor beta chains follows, all from one sample in a study of shared clonotypes between healthy human individuals. Here immunoSEQ multiplex PCR was the method, and the copy in TCRdb shows in-frame clones only, minus some. The table records about 1.4 million clones, around 97% of them present only once. Sequences were obtained from naive CD4+ T cells sorted from blood. All receptors derive from a young man in good health. CDR3s include the opening cysteine and the closing phenylalanine or tryptophan. The D gene is left open where the match is weak. Clone size is not always given. Where it is, it says once, few, many or a class for expanded clones.

.,.,TRBJ2-1,TRBV4-1,TGCGCCAGCAGCCAAGGTGAGGGCCCCTTAAGGGAGCAGTTCTTC,CASSQGEGPLREQFF
.,once,TRBJ1-4,TRBV18,TGTGCCAGCTCACCACCGATAAGGGGCTGGACTGAAAAACTGTTTTTT,CASSPPIRGWTEKLFF
TRBD2,.,TRBJ2-1,TRBV5-1,TGCGCCAGCAGCTCAGCCAATAGCGGGAGGGCCTTGGATGAGCAGTTCTTC,CASSSANSGRALDEQFF
TRBD1,.,TRBJ1-1,TRBV27,TGTGCCAGCAATACCGGACAGGGCCAAACTGAAGCTTTCTTT,CASNTGQGQTEAFF
TRBD2,.,TRBJ2-7,TRBV4-3,TGCGCCAGCAGCCAAGAAGGGCTAGCGGGCTACGAGCAGTACTTC,CASSQEGLAGYEQYF
.,once,TRBJ1-5,TRBV11-2,TGTGCCAGCAGCCCGGCGGGGGTAGAAAATCAGCCCCAGCATTTT,CASSPAGVENQPQHF
TRBD1,many,TRBJ1-1,TRBV4-1,TGCGCCAGCAGCCAGCCGGCCAGGGGGCCGAACACTGAAGCTTTCTTT,CASSQPARGPNTEAFF
TRBD1,.,TRBJ1-1,TRBV9,TGTGCCAGCAGCCCCCACGGGACAGGGGGGTCCTACACTGAAGCTTTCTTT,CASSPHGTGGSYTEAFF
.,.,TRBJ2-3,TRBV7-2,TGTGCCAGCAGCTCTAGGGTCGCACCAGATACGCAGTATTTT,CASSSRVAPDTQYF
.,.,TRBJ1-1,TRBV28,TGTGCCAGCAGTTTGACACTCGTTAACACTGAAGCTTTCTTT,CASSLTLVNTEAFF
.,.,TRBJ1-2,TRBV4-3,TGCGCCAGCAGCCAAGATGTAAGACAGACCTTTAACTATGGCTACACCTTC,CASSQDVRQTFNYGYTF
.,.,TRBJ2-3,TRBV19,TGTGCCAGTAGTGGCATAGGCCGTGAGATCGGGCAGTATTTT,CASSGIGREIGQYF
.,.,TRBJ2-7,TRBV6-5,TGTGCCAGCAGTAGAACCGGGCCCCACTACGAGCAGTACTTC,CASSRTGPHYEQYF
TRBD2,.,TRBJ2-3,TRBV5-1,TGCGCCAGCACCGGGACTACTAGCACAGATACGCAGTATTTT,CASTGTTSTDTQYF
TRBD1,.,TRBJ2-2,TRBV6-1,TGTGCCAGCAGTGGAACCACAGGGGCCTTCAACACCGGGGAGCTGTTTTTT,CASSGTTGAFNTGELFF
.,.,TRBJ2-2,TRBV18,TGTGCCAGCTCACCATATCTTTCTGGGGGCAACACCGGGGAGCTGTTTTTT,CASSPYLSGGNTGELFF
.,.,TRBJ2-3,TRBV9,TGTGCCAGCAGCGTAGTCTCCAGGGCGGATACGCAGTATTTT,CASSVVSRADTQYF
TRBD2,once,TRBJ2-1,TRBV11-3,TGTGCCAGCAGCTCTTTACCGGGACTAGCGGTGTTCTTC,CASSSLPGLAVFF
TRBD1,.,TRBJ2-1,TRBV5-1,TGCGCCAGCAGCAACGGACAGGGAGCCACCTCCTACAATGAGCAGTTCTTC,CASSNGQGATSYNEQFF
TRBD1,.,TRBJ2-7,TRBV18,TGTGCCAGCTCACCGCCGGGGACAGGAGGTAACGAGCAGTACTTC,CASSPPGTGGNEQYF
.,.,TRBJ2-7,TRBV7-8,TGTGCCAGCAGCTTAGGTAGCGGTGAGTGGTACGAGCAGTACTTC,CASSLGSGEWYEQYF
.,.,TRBJ1-4,TRBV2,TGTGCCAGCAGTGAAAATATGGAAGAAAAACTGTTTTTT,CASSENMEEKLFF
.,.,TRBJ1-3,TRBV6-6,TGTGCCAGCAGTTACCTCGGGGCGTCTGGAAACACCATATATTTT,CASSYLGASGNTIYF
TRBD1,once,TRBJ1-4,TRBV7-8,TGTGCCAGCAGCACCAGAACGGGACAGGCTAATGAAAAACTGTTTTTT,CASSTRTGQANEKLFF
TRBD2,.,TRBJ2-7,TRBV6-6,TGTGCCAGCAGCCCATATAGCGGGAGGGCCTACGAGCAGTACTTC,CASSPYSGRAYEQYF
.,.,TRBJ2-7,TRBV10-3,TGTGCCATCAGTGAGTCAGCAGGGAGATCCTACGAGCAGTACTTC,CAISESAGRSYEQYF
.,.,TRBJ2-7,TRBV29-1,TGCAGCGTAGAGTCCCCGCAGCCCTACGAGCAGTACTTC,CSVESPQPYEQYF
.,once,TRBJ1-4,TRBV5-1,TGCGCCAGCAGCTCCATAGGAGGAGACTCAACTAATGAAAAACTGTTTTTT,CASSSIGGDSTNEKLFF
TRBD2,.,TRBJ2-3,TRBV2,TGTGCCAGCCGAGCCGAGACACTAGCGACTACAGATACGCAGTATTTT,CASRAETLATTDTQYF
TRBD2,.,TRBJ2-1,TRBV5-8,TGTGCAGATATTGGGCTAGCGGGACTCAATGAGCAGTTCTTC,CADIGLAGLNEQFF
.,once,TRBJ2-4,TRBV5-3,TGTGCCAGAAGCTTTACCAGGGCCAAAAACATTCAGTACTTC,CARSFTRAKNIQYF
.,.,TRBJ2-5,TRBV15,TGTGCCACCAGCAGGGGGTTACAGGGACCCCAAGAGACCCAGTACTTC,CATSRGLQGPQETQYF
.,.,TRBJ1-3,TRBV11-2,TGTGCCAGCAGCTTAGTCAAATCTGGAAACACCATATATTTT,CASSLVKSGNTIYF
TRBD2,.,TRBJ2-1,TRBV19,TGTGCCAGTAGTATTAGAGGACTAGCGGGACGCAATGAGCAGTTCTTC,CASSIRGLAGRNEQFF
.,once,TRBJ1-4,TRBV25-1,TGTGCCAGCAGTGAAGGGGCGTTCCGTTACAGTGAAAAACTGTTTTTT,CASSEGAFRYSEKLFF
.,once,TRBJ1-2,TRBV9,TGTGCCAGCAGCGTAGAATCGGCCCTATGGGGCTATGGCTACACCTTC,CASSVESALWGYGYTF
TRBD1,.,TRBJ2-7,TRBV5-1,TGCGCCAGCAGCGCGGGACAGGGGCCTACCTACGAGCAGTACTTC,CASSAGQGPTYEQYF
.,.,TRBJ1-5,TRBV30,TGTGCCTGGAGTCGGGGGGCAGGTCAGCCCCAGCATTTT,CAWSRGAGQPQHF
.,.,TRBJ2-7,TRBV14,TGTGCCAGCAGCCAAGAGCGGTTCTCCTACGAGCAGTACTTC,CASSQERFSYEQYF
.,.,TRBJ1-4,TRBV28,TGTGCCAGCAGGGGTGAAAAACTGTTTTTT,CASRGEKLFF
.,.,TRBJ2-7,TRBV27,TGTGCCAGCAGTCCGACTACCGGGACCGGGGTTGGGGAGCAGTACTTC,CASSPTTGTGVGEQYF
.,.,TRBJ1-4,TRBV5-6,TGTGCCAGCAGCTTGGTTGATGAAAAACTGTTTTTT,CASSLVDEKLFF
.,.,TRBJ1-1,TRBV9,TGTGCCAGCAGCGTGGGGGTCCTGAACACTGAAGCTTTCTTT,CASSVGVLNTEAFF
TRBD2,.,TRBJ2-7,TRBV28,TGTGCCAGCAGTCCACCCTATAACCTAGCGGTGAGCTCCTACGAGCAGTACTTC,CASSPPYNLAVSSYEQYF
.,.,TRBJ2-5,TRBV7-6,TGTGCCAGCAGCTTATCGCCAGAGACCCAGTACTTC,CASSLSPETQYF
TRBD1,.,TRBJ2-5,TRBV28,TGTGCCAGCAACATGGGGACAGAAGAGACCCAGTACTTC,CASNMGTEETQYF
.,.,TRBJ2-3,TRBV11-3,TGTGCCAGCAGCCTCCGGGACTCTTATACGCAGTATTTT,CASSLRDSYTQYF
.,.,TRBJ1-5,TRBV18,TGTGCCAGCTCAGTCGGGTTTTATAGCAATCAGCCCCAGCATTTT,CASSVGFYSNQPQHF
TRBD1,.,TRBJ1-2,TRBV30,TGTGCCTCCCGGGACAGGGGGTTTGGTGGCTACACCTTC,CASRDRGFGGYTF
.,.,TRBJ2-2,TRBV5-1,TGCGCCAGCAGCTTGGAGGCCGAGCTTAACACCGGGGAGCTGTTTTTT,CASSLEAELNTGELFF
TRBD2,once,TRBJ2-7,TRBV27,TGTGCCAGCGCACCGTGGGTCCGGACAAAAACTAGCGGGAGGACTTACGAGCAGTACTTC,CASAPWVRTKTSGRTYEQYF
.,.,TRBJ1-1,TRBV19,TGTGCCAGTAGTATTGATAAGCGACGAGGGAACACTGAAGCTTTCTTT,CASSIDKRRGNTEAFF
TRBD2,.,TRBJ2-3,TRBV6-5,TGTGCCAGCAGTTACTCGCCAGCGGGAGCGGCAGATACGCAGTATTTT,CASSYSPAGAADTQYF
.,.,TRBJ2-4,TRBV28,TGTGCCAGCAGTTTTTCGGGGGGCAGAAACATTCAGTACTTC,CASSFSGGRNIQYF
TRBD1,once,TRBJ2-7,TRBV5-4,TGTGCCAGCAGCTTGGGTGGGACAGGATTCGAGCAGTACTTC,CASSLGGTGFEQYF
.,.,TRBJ2-1,TRBV10-1,TGCGCCAGCTCCGGGGGGCACAATGAGCAGTTCTTC,CASSGGHNEQFF
.,.,TRBJ2-7,TRBV27,TGTGCCAGCAGTTTCGGGTCCAGTTTGGCCGCGAGCGAGCAGTACTTC,CASSFGSSLAASEQYF
TRBD2,.,TRBJ2-1,TRBV6-1,TGTGCCAGCAGTGAAACGCGGGACTATCAGTTCTTC,CASSETRDYQFF
.,.,TRBJ2-2,TRBV7-9,TGTGCCAGCAGCTATAAGGGTTCCCCGAACACCGGGGAGCTGTTTTTT,CASSYKGSPNTGELFF